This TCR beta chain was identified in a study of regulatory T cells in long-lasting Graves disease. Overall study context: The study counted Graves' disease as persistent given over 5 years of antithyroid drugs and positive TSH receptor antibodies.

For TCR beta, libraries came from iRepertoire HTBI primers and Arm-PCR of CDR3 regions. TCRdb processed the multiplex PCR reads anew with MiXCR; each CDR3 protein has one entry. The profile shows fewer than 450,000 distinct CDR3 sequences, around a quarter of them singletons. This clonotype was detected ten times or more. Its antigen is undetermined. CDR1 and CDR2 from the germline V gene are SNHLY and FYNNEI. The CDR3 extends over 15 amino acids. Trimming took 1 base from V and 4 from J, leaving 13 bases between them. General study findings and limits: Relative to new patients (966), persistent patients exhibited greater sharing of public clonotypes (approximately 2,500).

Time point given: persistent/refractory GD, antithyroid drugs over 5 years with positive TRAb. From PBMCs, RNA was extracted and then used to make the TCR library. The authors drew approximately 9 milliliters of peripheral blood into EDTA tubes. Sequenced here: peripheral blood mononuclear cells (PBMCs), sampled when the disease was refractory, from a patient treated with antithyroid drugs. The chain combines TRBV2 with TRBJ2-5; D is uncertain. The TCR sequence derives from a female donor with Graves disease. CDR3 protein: CASSEGSSLGETQYF. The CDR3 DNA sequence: TGTGCCAGCAGTGAAGGGAGCAGCTTGGGAGAGACCCAGTACTTC. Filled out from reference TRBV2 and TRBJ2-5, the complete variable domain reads EPEVTQTPSHQVTQMGQEVILRCVPISNHLYFYWYRQILGQKVEFLVSFYNNEISEKSEIFDDQFSVERPDGSNFTLKIRSTKLEDSAMYFCASSEGSSLGETQYFGPGTRLLVL.